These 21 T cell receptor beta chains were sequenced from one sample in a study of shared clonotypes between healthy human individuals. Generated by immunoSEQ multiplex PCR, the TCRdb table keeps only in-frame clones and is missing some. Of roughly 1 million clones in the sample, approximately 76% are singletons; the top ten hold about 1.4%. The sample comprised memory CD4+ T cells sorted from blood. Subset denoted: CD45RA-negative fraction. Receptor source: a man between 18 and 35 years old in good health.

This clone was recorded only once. CDR3 sequence: CASSPLAGVSYNEQFF. The DNA of the CDR3 is TGTGCCAGCAGCCCACTAGCGGGAGTATCCTACAATGAGCAGTTCTTC. The genes are TRBV9 and TRBJ2-1; the match to TRBD2 covers 11 bases. Losses at the gene ends were 4 bases for V and 1 base for J; bases not matched to a gene: 4. CDR3 length: 16 residues. In germline, CDR1 is SGDLS, CDR2 YYNGEE. Supplemented by reference TRBV9 and TRBJ2-1, the full variable domain reads DSGVTQTPKHLITATGQRVTLRCSPRSGDLSVYWYQQSLDQGLQFLIQYYNGEERAKGNILERFSAQQFPDLHSELNLSSLELGDSALYFCASSPLAGVSYNEQFFGPGTRLTVL.

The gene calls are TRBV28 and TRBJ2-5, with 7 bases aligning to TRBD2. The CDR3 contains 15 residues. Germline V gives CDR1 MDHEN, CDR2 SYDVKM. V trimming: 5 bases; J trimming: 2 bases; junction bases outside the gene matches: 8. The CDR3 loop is CASSVGGGGQETQYF. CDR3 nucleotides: TGTGCCAGCAGTGTTGGGGGGGGAGGGCAAGAGACCCAGTACTTC.

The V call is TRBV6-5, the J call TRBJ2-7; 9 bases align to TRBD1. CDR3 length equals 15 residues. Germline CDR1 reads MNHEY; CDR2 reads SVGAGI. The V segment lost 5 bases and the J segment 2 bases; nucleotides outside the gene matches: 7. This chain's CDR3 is CASSATGTGTYEQYF. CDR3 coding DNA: TGTGCCAGCAGTGCCACCGGGACAGGGACCTACGAGCAGTACTTC.

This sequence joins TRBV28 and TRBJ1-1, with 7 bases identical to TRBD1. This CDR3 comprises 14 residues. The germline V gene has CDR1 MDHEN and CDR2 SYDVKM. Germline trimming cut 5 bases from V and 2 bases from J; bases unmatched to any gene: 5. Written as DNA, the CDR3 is TGTGCCAGCAGTGGGGACAGCTTAAACACTGAAGCTTTCTTT. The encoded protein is CASSGDSLNTEAFF.

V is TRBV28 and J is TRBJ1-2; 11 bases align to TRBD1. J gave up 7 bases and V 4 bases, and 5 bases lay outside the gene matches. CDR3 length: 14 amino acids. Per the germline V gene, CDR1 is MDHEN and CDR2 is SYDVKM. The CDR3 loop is CASSSGTGGTGYTF. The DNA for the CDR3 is TGTGCCAGCAGTTCCGGGACAGGGGGAACTGGCTACACCTTC.

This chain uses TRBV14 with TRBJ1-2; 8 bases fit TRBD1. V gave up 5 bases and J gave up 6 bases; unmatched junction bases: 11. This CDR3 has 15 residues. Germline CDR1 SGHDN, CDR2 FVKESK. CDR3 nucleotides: TGTGCCAGCAGCTCCTTTCCCGGGACAGGAGATGGCTACACCTTC. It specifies CASSSFPGTGDGYTF.

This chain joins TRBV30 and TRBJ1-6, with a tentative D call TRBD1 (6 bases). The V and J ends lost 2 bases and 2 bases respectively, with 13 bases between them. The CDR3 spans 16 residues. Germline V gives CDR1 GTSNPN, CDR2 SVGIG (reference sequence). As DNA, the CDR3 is TGTGCCTGGAGTTCAGGGGCAGGGACCTATAATTCACCCCTCCACTTT. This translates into CAWSSGAGTYNSPLHF.

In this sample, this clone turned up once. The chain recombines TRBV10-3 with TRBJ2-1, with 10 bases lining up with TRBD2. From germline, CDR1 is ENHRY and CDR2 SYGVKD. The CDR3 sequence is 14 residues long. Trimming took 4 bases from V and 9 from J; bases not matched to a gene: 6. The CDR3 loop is CAISASGSMGEQFF. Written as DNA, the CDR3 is TGTGCCATCAGTGCTAGCGGGAGTATGGGTGAGCAGTTCTTC.

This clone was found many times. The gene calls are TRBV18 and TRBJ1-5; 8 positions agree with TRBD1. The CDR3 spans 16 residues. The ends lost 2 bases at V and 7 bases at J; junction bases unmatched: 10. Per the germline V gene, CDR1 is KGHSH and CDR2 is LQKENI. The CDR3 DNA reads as TGTGCCAGCTCACCAAGTGGCGGACAGGGTGGCCAGCCCCAGCATTTT. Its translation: CASSPSGGQGGQPQHF.

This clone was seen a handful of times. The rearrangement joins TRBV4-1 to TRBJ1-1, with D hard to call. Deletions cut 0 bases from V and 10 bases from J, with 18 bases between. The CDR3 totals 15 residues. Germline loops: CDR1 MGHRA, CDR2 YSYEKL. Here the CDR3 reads CASSQEVAALGSAFF. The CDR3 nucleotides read TGCGCCAGCAGCCAAGAGGTGGCTGCGTTGGGCTCAGCTTTCTTT.

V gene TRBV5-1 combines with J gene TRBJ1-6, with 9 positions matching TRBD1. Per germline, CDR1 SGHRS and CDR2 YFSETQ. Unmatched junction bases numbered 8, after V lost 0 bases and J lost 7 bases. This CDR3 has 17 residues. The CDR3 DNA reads TGCGCCAGCAGCTTGGTCACACAGGGGGCAGGAAATTCACCCCTCCACTTT. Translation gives CASSLVTQGAGNSPLHF. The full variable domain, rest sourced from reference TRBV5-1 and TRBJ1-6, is KAGVTQTPRYLIKTRGQQVTLSCSPISGHRSVSWYQQTPGQGLQFLFEYFSETQRNKGNFPGRFSGRQFSNSRSEMNVSTLELGDSALYLCASSLVTQGAGNSPLHFGNGTRLTVT.

CDR3 DNA: TGTGCCAGCAGCCTCGGGACGCACGGGGAAGCTTTCTTT. Translating it yields CASSLGTHGEAFF. The chain links TRBV5-6 to TRBJ1-1, with TRBD1 as a possible D gene (5 bases). The CDR3 covers 13 residues. With 4 bases removed from V and 8 bases from J, the gap between germline ends came to 15 bases. The germline V gene encodes CDR1 SGHDT and CDR2 YYEEEE.

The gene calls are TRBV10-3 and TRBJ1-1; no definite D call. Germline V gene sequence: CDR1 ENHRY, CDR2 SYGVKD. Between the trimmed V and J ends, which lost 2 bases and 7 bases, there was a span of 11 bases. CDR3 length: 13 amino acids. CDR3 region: CAISELGWGEAFF. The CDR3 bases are TGTGCCATCAGTGAGCTGGGTTGGGGTGAAGCTTTCTTT.

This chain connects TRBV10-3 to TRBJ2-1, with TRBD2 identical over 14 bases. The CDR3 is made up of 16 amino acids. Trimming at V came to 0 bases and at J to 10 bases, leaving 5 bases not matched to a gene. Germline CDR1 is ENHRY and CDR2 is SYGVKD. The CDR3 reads CAISESGLAGAGEQFF. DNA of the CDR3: TGTGCCATCAGTGAGTCGGGACTAGCGGGAGCCGGGGAGCAGTTCTTC.

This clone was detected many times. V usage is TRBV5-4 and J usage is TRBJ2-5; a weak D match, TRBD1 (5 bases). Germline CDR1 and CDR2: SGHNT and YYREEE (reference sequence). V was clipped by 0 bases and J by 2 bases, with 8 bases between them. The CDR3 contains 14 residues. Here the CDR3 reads CASSLDSGQETQYF. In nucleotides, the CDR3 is TGTGCCAGCAGCTTGGATTCAGGGCAAGAGACCCAGTACTTC.

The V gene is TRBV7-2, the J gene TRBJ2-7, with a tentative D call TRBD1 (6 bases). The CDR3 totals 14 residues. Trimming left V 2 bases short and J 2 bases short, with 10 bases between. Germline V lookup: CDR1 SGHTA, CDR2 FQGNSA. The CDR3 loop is CASSLTQGPYEQYF. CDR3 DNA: TGTGCCAGCAGCTTAACTCAGGGGCCCTACGAGCAGTACTTC.

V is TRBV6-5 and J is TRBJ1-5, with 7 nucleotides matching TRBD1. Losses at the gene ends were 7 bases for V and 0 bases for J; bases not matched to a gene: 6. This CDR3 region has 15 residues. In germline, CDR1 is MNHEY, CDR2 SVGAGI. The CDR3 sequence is CASMRGGDSNQPQHF. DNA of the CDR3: TGTGCCAGCATGCGAGGGGGCGATAGCAATCAGCCCCAGCATTTT.

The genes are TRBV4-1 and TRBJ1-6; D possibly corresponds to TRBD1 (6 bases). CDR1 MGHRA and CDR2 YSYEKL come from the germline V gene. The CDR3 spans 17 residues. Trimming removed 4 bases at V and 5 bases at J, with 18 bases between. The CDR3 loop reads CASSPAGGGQNNSPLHF. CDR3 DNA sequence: TGCGCCAGCAGCCCAGCGGGCGGGGGACAAAATAATTCACCCCTCCACTTT.

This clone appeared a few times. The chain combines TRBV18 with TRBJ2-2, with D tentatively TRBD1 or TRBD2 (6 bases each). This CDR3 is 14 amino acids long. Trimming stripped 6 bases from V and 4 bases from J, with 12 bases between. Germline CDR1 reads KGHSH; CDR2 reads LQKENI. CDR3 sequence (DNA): TGTGCCAGCTCGTCGGGGGCCCGCACCGGGGAGCTGTTTTTT. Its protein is CASSSGARTGELFF.

In DNA, the CDR3 is TGTGCCAGCAGTTTGGCCGGGGGGACAGAGACCCAGTACTTC. Amino acid sequence: CASSLAGGTETQYF. The chain carries TRBV28 and TRBJ2-5, with 7 positions matching TRBD2. Germline CDR1 reads MDHEN; CDR2 reads SYDVKM. CDR3 length: 14 amino acids. Trimming removed 3 bases from V and 4 bases from J; junction bases left unmatched: 5.

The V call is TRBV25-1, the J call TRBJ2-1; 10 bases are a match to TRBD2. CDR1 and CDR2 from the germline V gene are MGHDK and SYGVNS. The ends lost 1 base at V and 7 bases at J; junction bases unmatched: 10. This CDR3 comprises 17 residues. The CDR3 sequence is CASSEWGAGGPGNEQFF. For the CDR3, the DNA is TGTGCCAGCAGTGAATGGGGAGCGGGAGGGCCGGGAAATGAGCAGTTCTTC.